This T cell receptor beta chain comes out of a study of OX40 agonist ivuxolimab in advanced cancers. Study results and caveats: At 0.1 to 3.0 mg/kg, clonal expansion of CD4+ and CD8+ blood T cells had occurred by week 6.

Points on this clone: Its antigen is undetermined.

Some clones are missing from TCRdb's copy, which holds only in-frame ones; the method was immunoSEQ multiplex PCR. This table has about 130,000 clones, roughly 92% appearing once. Excluded were patients having autoimmune disease history or systemic immunosuppression. The material sequenced was CD4+ or CD8+ T cells sorted from blood, taken in a trial of the OX40 agonist ivuxolimab. This receptor was obtained from an adult with an advanced solid tumor such as melanoma, head and neck, liver or kidney cancer.

The CDR3 protein is CASSLETVGCTF. The CDR3 DNA sequence: TGTGCCAGCAGCTTGGAGACGGTTGGGTGCACCTTC. The rearrangement joins TRBV7-2 to TRBJ1-2; D gene unclear. This CDR3 is 12 amino acids long. V was cut by 3 bases and J by 13 bases, with 15 bases left in between. The germline V gene encodes CDR1 SGHTA and CDR2 FQGNSA. The full variable domain, rest sourced from reference TRBV7-2 and TRBJ1-2, is GAGVSQSPSNKVTEKGKDVELRCDPISGHTALYWYRQSLGQGLEFLIYFQGNSAPDKSGLPSDRFSAERTGGSVSTLTIQRTQQEDSAVYLCASSLETVGCTFGSGTRLTVV.